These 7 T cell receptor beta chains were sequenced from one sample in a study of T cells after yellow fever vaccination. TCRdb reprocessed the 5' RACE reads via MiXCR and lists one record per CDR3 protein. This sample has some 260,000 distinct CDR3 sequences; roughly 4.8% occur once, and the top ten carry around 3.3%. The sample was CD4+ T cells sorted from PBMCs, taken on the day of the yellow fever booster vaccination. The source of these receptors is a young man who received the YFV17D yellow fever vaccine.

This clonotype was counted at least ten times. The CDR3 nucleotides read TGTGCCAGCAGCTTTACAGGGGAAGAGACCCAGTACTTC. This gives the protein CASSFTGEETQYF. V usage is TRBV11-2 and J usage is TRBJ2-5; the match to TRBD1 covers 7 bases. Germline values: CDR1 SGHAT, CDR2 FQNNGV. With V trimmed by 3 bases and J by 3 bases, 1 base remained unmatched. CDR3 length: 13 residues.

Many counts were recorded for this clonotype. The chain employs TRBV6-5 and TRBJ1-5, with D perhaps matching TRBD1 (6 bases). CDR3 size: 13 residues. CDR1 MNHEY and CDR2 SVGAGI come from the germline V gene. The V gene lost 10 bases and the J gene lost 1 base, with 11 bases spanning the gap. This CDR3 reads CATSQGSNQPQHF. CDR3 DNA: TGTGCCACCTCGCAGGGGAGCAATCAGCCCCAGCATTTT.

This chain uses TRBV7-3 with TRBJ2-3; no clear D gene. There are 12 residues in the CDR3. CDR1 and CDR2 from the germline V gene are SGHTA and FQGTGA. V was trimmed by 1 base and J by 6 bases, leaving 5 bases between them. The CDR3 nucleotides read TGTGCCAGCAGCTTAAATCCTGATACGCAGTATTTT. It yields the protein CASSLNPDTQYF.

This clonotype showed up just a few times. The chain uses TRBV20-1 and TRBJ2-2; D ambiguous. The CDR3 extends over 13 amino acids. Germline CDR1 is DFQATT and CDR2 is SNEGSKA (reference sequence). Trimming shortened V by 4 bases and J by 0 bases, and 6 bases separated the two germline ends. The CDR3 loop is CSAMAANTGELFF. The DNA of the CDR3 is TGCAGTGCTATGGCGGCGAACACCGGGGAGCTGTTTTTT.

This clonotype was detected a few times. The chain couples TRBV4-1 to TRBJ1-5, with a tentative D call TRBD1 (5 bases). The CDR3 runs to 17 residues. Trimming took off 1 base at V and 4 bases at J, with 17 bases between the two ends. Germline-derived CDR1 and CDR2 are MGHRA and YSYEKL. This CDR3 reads CASSQVYVGQRNQPQHF. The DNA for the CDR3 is TGCGCCAGCAGCCAAGTTTATGTGGGGCAAAGGAATCAGCCCCAGCATTTT.

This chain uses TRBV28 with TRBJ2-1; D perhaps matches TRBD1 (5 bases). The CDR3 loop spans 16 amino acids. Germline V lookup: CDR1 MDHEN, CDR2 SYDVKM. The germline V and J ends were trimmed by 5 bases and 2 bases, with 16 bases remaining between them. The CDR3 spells CASSPHDDRTYNEQFF. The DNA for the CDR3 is TGTGCCAGCAGTCCTCATGACGACAGAACCTACAATGAGCAGTTCTTC.

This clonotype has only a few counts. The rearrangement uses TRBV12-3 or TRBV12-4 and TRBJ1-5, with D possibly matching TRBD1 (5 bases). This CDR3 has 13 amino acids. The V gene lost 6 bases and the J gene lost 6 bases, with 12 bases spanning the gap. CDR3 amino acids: CASRGETAQPQHF. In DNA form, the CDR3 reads TGTGCCAGCAGGGGGGAAACAGCTCAGCCCCAGCATTTT.